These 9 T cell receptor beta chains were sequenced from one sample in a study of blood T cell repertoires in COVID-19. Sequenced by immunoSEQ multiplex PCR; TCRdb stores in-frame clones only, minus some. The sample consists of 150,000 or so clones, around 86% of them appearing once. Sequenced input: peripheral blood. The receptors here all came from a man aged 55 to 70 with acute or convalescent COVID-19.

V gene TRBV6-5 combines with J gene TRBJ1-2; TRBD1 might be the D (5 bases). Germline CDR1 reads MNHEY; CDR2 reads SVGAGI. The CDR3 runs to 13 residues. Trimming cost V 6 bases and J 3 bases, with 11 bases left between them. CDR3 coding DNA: TGTGCCAGCAGCGCCGCAGGGTACTATGGCTACACCTTC. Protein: CASSAAGYYGYTF.

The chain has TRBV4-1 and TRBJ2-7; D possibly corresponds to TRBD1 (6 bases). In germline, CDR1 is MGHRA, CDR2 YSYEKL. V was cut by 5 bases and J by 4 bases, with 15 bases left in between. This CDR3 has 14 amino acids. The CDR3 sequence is CASSSRLGAYEQYF. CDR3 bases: TGCGCCAGCAGCTCCCGACTGGGGGCGTACGAGCAGTACTTC.

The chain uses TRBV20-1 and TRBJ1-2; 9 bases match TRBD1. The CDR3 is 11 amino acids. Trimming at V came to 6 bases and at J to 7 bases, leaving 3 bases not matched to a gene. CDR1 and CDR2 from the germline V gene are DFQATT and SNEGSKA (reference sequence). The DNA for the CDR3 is TGCAGTGCCGCGGACAGGGGTGGCTACACCTTC. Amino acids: CSAADRGGYTF.

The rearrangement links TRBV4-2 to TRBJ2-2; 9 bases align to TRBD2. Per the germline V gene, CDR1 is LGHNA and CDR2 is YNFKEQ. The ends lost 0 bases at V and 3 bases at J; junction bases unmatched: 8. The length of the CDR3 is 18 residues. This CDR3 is CASSQEGAGGPDTGELFF. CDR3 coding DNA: TGTGCCAGCAGCCAAGAGGGGGCGGGAGGGCCGGACACCGGGGAGCTGTTTTTT.

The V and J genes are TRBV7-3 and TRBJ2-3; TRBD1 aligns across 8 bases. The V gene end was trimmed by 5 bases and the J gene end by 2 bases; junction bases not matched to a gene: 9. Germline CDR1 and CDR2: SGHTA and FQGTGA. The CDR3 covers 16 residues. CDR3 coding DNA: TGTGCCAGCAGCGCTAGGACAGGGCAACCCACAGATACGCAGTATTTT. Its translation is CASSARTGQPTDTQYF.

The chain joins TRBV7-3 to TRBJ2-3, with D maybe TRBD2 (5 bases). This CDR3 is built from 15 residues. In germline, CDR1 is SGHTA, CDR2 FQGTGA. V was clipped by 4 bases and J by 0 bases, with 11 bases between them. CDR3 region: CASSSKAASTDTQYF. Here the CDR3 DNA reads TGTGCCAGCAGCTCCAAAGCGGCTAGCACAGATACGCAGTATTTT.

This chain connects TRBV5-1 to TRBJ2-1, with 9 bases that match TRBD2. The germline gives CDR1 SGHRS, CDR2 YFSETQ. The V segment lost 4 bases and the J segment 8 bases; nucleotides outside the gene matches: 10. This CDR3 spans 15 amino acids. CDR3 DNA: TGCGCCAGCAGCCGAGGGGCTAGCGGGAATCATGAGCAGTTCTTC. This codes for CASSRGASGNHEQFF.

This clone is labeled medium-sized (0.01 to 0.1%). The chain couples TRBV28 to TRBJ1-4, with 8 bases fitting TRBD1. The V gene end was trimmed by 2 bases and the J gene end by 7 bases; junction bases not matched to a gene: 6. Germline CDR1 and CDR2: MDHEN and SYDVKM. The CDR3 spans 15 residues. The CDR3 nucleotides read TGTGCCAGCAGTTTACAGGGACAGGTTTTTGAAAAACTGTTTTTT. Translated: CASSLQGQVFEKLFF. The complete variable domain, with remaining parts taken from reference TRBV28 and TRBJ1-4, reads DVKVTQSSRYLVKRTGEKVFLECVQDMDHENMFWYRQDPGLGLRLIYFSYDVKMKEKGDIPEGYSVSREKKERFSLILESASTNQTSMYLCASSLQGQVFEKLFFGSGTQLSVL.

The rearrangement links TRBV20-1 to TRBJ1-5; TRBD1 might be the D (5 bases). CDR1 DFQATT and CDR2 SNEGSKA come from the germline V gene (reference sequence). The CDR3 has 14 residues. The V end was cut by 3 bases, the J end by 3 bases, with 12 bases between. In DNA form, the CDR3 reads TGCAGTGCTAGTTCCGGGGACTACAATCAGCCCCAGCATTTT. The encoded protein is CSASSGDYNQPQHF.